This entry lists 18 T cell receptor beta chains sequenced from one sample in a study of blood T cell repertoires in COVID-19. Generated by immunoSEQ multiplex PCR, the TCRdb table keeps only in-frame clones and is missing some. The sample consists of 55,000 to 80,000 clones, about 80% of them appearing once. Material for sequencing was peripheral blood. The receptors stem from a man aged 65 to 85 with acute or convalescent COVID-19.

The chain employs TRBV5-1 and TRBJ2-7; tentatively, D is TRBD1 (6 bases). This CDR3 has 13 residues. Trimming took off 4 bases at V and 3 bases at J, with 11 bases between the two ends. The germline V gene encodes CDR1 SGHRS and CDR2 YFSETQ. The CDR3 loop is CASSPRDNYEQYF. The CDR3 bases are TGCGCCAGCAGCCCCCGGGACAACTACGAGCAGTACTTC.

The chain combines TRBV28 with TRBJ2-4; D is undetermined. CDR3 length: 16 amino acids. Germline assignment: CDR1 MDHEN and CDR2 SYDVKM. Trimming shortened V by 2 bases and J by 3 bases, and 14 bases separated the two germline ends. The chain's CDR3 is CASSLVGGLDKNIQYF. In DNA form, the CDR3 reads TGTGCCAGCAGTTTAGTCGGCGGATTAGACAAAAACATTCAGTACTTC. The complete variable domain, with remaining parts taken from reference TRBV28 and TRBJ2-4, reads DVKVTQSSRYLVKRTGEKVFLECVQDMDHENMFWYRQDPGLGLRLIYFSYDVKMKEKGDIPEGYSVSREKKERFSLILESASTNQTSMYLCASSLVGGLDKNIQYFGAGTRLSVL.

The J gene is TRBJ2-7, the V gene TRBV27; 9 nucleotides agree with TRBD1. CDR3 length: 14 residues. CDR1 and CDR2 from the germline V gene are MNHEY and SMNVEV (reference sequence). V was pared by 5 bases and J by 3 bases, with 5 bases of the junction left unmatched. The CDR3 DNA follows: TGTGCCAGCAGTCCGTGGACAGGGGTCTACGAGCAGTACTTC. This sequence encodes CASSPWTGVYEQYF.

This clone was observed a single time. The rearrangement uses TRBV5-1 and TRBJ2-1; 9 nucleotides agree with TRBD2. CDR1 is SGHRS, CDR2 YFSETQ, per germline. This CDR3 contains 16 residues. V lost 0 bases to trimming and J lost 4 bases; unmatched junction nucleotides: 5. CDR3 sequence reads: CASSLEIAGGYNEQFF. The CDR3 coding sequence is TGCGCCAGCAGCTTGGAGATTGCGGGAGGGTACAATGAGCAGTTCTTC.

The J gene is TRBJ2-1, the V gene TRBV7-2; 8 nucleotides align to TRBD1. This CDR3 has 13 amino acids. CDR1 SGHTA and CDR2 FQGNSA come from the germline V gene. J lost 10 bases, V lost 8 bases, and 10 bases had no gene match. The CDR3, as DNA: TGTGCCAGCGAGGACAGGGTGCTCGAAGAGCAGTTCTTC. Residues: CASEDRVLEEQFF.

The V gene is TRBV5-1, the J gene TRBJ2-5; D possibly corresponds to TRBD1 (6 bases). Germline lookup yields CDR1 SGHRS and CDR2 YFSETQ. CDR3 length equals 13 residues. V was cut by 7 bases and J by 2 bases, with 12 bases left in between. CDR3 sequence: CASGEGVQETQYF. The CDR3 DNA sequence: TGCGCCAGCGGTGAGGGGGTTCAAGAGACCCAGTACTTC.

This clone showed up just once. The rearrangement joins TRBV2 to TRBJ2-1; TRBD2 aligns across 13 bases. The CDR3 has 15 residues. Germline V gene sequence: CDR1 SNHLY, CDR2 FYNNEI. With 6 bases clipped from V and 7 bases from J, the junction kept 6 bases outside the gene matches. The CDR3 DNA reads TGTGCCAGCAGAATGGGACTAGCGGGAAATAATGAGCAGTTCTTC. This sequence encodes CASRMGLAGNNEQFF.

The V gene is TRBV4-1, the J gene TRBJ1-1, with D perhaps TRBD1 (5 bases). CDR3 length equals 14 residues. V lost 1 base, J lost 0 bases, and 6 bases lay in between. Germline loops: CDR1 MGHRA, CDR2 YSYEKL. In DNA, the CDR3 is TGCGCCAGCAGCCAAGCAGGGATGAACACTGAAGCTTTCTTT. Its protein is CASSQAGMNTEAFF.

The genes are TRBV29-1 and TRBJ2-3, with unresolved D. The CDR3 is made up of 12 amino acids. Germline-derived CDR1 and CDR2 are SQVTM and ANQGSEA. Trimming removed 7 bases from V and 0 bases from J, with 8 bases in between. The CDR3 DNA sequence: TGCAGCGATACAGAGAGCACAGATACGCAGTATTTT. It is translated as CSDTESTDTQYF.

V usage is TRBV14 and J usage is TRBJ2-2; 11 bases line up with TRBD1. From germline, CDR1 is SGHDN and CDR2 FVKESK. The CDR3 extends over 15 amino acids. Trimming took 6 bases from V and 4 from J; bases not matched to a gene: 4. This CDR3 reads CASRRTGGFTGELFF. For the CDR3, the DNA is TGTGCCAGCAGACGGACAGGGGGCTTCACCGGGGAGCTGTTTTTT.

This sequence joins TRBV7-2 and TRBJ2-3; possible D gene TRBD2, 5 bases. CDR3 length equals 14 residues. Germline V lookup: CDR1 SGHTA, CDR2 FQGNSA. V was shortened by 1 base and J by 4 bases, with 9 bases between the two germline ends. The CDR3 DNA reads TGTGCCAGCAGCTTAGAAGTCGGGGCAGATACGCAGTATTTT. Its translation: CASSLEVGADTQYF. Together with reference TRBV7-2 and TRBJ2-3, the CDR3 gives the full variable domain: GAGVSQSPSNKVTEKGKDVELRCDPISGHTALYWYRQSLGQGLEFLIYFQGNSAPDKSGLPSDRFSAERTGGSVSTLTIQRTQQEDSAVYLCASSLEVGADTQYFGPGTRLTVL.

The genes are TRBV7-3 and TRBJ2-5; 8 bases are shared with TRBD1. Germline V gene sequence: CDR1 SGHTA, CDR2 FQGTGA. This CDR3 contains 14 residues. Trimming cost V 5 bases and J 5 bases; bases outside gene matches: 7. This CDR3 reads CASSATGVGETQYF. The CDR3 nucleotides read TGTGCCAGCAGCGCGACAGGGGTTGGGGAGACCCAGTACTTC.

The V and J genes are TRBV11-2 and TRBJ2-1, with TRBD1 matching over 10 bases. The germline gives CDR1 SGHAT, CDR2 FQNNGV. This CDR3 contains 18 residues. V lost 6 bases and J lost 0; bases outside the gene matches: 11. The CDR3 coding sequence is TGTGCCAGCAGTCACGACAGGGGGCTACCAAGCTCCTACAATGAGCAGTTCTTC. It is translated as CASSHDRGLPSSYNEQFF.

The chain joins TRBV28 to TRBJ2-5; 11 bases align to TRBD2. The CDR3 length is 17 residues. Germline loops: CDR1 MDHEN, CDR2 SYDVKM. V lost 1 base, J lost 6 bases, and 10 bases stayed unmatched. CDR3 DNA: TGTGCCAGCAGTTTATCGGCTAGCGGGAGGTATGGGAAGACCCAGTACTTC. It encodes CASSLSASGRYGKTQYF. The full variable domain, its missing parts supplied by reference TRBV28 and TRBJ2-5, is DVKVTQSSRYLVKRTGEKVFLECVQDMDHENMFWYRQDPGLGLRLIYFSYDVKMKEKGDIPEGYSVSREKKERFSLILESASTNQTSMYLCASSLSASGRYGKTQYFGPGTRLLVL.

The V gene is TRBV7-7, the J gene TRBJ1-4; 7 bases are shared with TRBD1. Germline-derived CDR1 and CDR2 are SSHAT and FNYEAQ (reference sequence). The V gene end was trimmed by 4 bases and the J gene end by 4 bases; junction bases not matched to a gene: 6. The CDR3 spans 15 residues. CDR3 amino acids: CASSSGDSDNEKLFF. DNA of the CDR3: TGTGCCAGCAGCTCAGGGGACAGCGATAATGAAAAACTGTTTTTT.

In its sample, this clone was seen once. The chain links TRBV6-2 or TRBV6-3 to TRBJ2-7; 8 positions match TRBD2. V was clipped by 0 bases and J by 6 bases; unmatched bases: 4. Germline V lookup: CDR1 MNHEY, CDR2 SVGEGT. The CDR3 covers 14 residues. As DNA, the CDR3 is TGTGCCAGCAGTTACTCGCCGGGAGGGCTCGAGCAGTACTTC. It encodes CASSYSPGGLEQYF.

The V call is TRBV5-5, the J call TRBJ1-4; D gene uncertain. CDR3 size: 16 residues. Germline CDR1 and CDR2: SGHKS and YYEKEE (reference sequence). Trimming took off 4 bases at V and 7 bases at J, with 20 bases between the two ends. This CDR3 is CASSLTPKASFEKLFF. CDR3 nucleotide sequence: TGTGCCAGCAGCCTGACTCCGAAGGCATCATTTGAAAAACTGTTTTTT.

This rearrangement joins TRBV7-9 to TRBJ2-5, with 8 bases identical to TRBD2. The V gene end was trimmed by 0 bases and the J gene end by 5 bases; junction bases not matched to a gene: 2. This CDR3 is built from 14 residues. CDR1 is SEHNR, CDR2 FQNEAQ, per germline (reference sequence). As DNA, the CDR3 is TGTGCCAGCAGCTTAGCGGGCGGGAGGGAGACCCAGTACTTC. As protein: CASSLAGGRETQYF. Looking up the rest from reference TRBV7-9 and TRBJ2-5 gives the full variable domain: DTGVSQNPRHKITKRGQNVTFRCDPISEHNRLYWYRQTLGQGPEFLTYFQNEAQLEKSRLLSDRFSAERPKGSFSTLEIQRTEQGDSAMYLCASSLAGGRETQYFGPGTRLLVL.